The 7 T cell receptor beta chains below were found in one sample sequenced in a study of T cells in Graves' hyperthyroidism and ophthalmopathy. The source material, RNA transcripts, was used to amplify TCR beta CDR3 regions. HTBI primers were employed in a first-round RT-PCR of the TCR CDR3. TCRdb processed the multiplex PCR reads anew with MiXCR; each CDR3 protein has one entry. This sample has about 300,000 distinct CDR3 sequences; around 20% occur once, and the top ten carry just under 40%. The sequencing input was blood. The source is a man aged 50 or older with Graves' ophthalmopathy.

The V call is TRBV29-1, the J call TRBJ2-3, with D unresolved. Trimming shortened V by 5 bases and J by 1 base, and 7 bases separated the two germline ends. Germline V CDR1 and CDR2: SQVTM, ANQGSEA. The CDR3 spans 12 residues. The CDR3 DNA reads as TGCAGCGTTTTGGTGGGCACAGATACGCAGTATTTT. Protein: CSVLVGTDTQYF.

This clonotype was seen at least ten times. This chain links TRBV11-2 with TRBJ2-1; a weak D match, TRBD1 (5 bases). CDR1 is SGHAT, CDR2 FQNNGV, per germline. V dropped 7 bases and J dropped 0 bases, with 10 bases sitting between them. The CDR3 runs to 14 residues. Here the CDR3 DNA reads TGTGCCAGCACCGTCGACAGCTCCTACAATGAGCAGTTCTTC. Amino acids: CASTVDSSYNEQFF.

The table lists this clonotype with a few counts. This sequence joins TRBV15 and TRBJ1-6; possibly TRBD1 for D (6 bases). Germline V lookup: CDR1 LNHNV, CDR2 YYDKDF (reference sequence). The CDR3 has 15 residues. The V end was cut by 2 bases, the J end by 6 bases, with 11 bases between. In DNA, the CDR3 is TGTGCCACCAGCAGATTACAGGGTTCTAATTCACCCCTCCACTTT. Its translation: CATSRLQGSNSPLHF. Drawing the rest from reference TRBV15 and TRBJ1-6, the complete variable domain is DAMVIQNPRYQVTQFGKPVTLSCSQTLNHNVMYWYQQKSSQAPKLLFHYYDKDFNNEADTPDNFQSRRPNTSFCFLDIRSPGLGDTAMYLCATSRLQGSNSPLHFGNGTRLTVT.

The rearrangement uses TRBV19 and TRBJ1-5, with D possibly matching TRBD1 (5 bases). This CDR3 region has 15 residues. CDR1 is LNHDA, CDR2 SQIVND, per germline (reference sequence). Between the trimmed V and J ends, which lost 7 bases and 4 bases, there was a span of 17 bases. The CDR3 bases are TGTGCCAGTACTGGGGCAGCGAGAACAAATCAGCCCCAGCATTTT. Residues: CASTGAARTNQPQHF.

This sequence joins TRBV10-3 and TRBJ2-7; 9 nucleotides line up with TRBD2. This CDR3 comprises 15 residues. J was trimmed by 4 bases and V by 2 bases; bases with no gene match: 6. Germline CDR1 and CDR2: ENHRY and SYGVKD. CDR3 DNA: TGTGCCATCAGTGAGAGTGGGCGGGAGGGGTACGAGCAGTACTTC. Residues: CAISESGREGYEQYF.

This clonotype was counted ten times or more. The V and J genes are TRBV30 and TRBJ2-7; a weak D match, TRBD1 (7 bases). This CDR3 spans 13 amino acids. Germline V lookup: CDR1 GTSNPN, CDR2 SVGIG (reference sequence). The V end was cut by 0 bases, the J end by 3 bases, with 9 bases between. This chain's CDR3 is CAWSVRDSYEQYF. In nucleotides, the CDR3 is TGTGCCTGGAGTGTGCGGGACAGCTACGAGCAGTACTTC.

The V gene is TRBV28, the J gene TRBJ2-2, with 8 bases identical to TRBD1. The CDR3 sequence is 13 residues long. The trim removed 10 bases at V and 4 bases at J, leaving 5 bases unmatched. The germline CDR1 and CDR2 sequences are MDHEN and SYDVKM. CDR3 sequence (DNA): TGTGCCACCGGGACAGGCCTCACCGGGGAGCTGTTTTTT. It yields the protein CATGTGLTGELFF.